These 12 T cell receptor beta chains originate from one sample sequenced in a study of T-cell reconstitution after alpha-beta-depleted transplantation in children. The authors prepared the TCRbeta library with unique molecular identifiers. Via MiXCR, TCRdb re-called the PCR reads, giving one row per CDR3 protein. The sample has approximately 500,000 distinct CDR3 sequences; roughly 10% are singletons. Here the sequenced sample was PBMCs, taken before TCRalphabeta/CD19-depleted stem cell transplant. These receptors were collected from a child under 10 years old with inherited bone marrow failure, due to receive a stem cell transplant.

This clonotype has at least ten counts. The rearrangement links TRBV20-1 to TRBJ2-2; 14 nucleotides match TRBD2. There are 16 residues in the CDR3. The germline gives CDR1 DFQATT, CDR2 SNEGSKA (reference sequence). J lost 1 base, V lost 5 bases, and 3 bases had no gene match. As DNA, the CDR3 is TGCAGTGCTTCGGGACTAGCGGGAGTGAACACCGGGGAGCTGTTTTTT. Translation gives CSASGLAGVNTGELFF.

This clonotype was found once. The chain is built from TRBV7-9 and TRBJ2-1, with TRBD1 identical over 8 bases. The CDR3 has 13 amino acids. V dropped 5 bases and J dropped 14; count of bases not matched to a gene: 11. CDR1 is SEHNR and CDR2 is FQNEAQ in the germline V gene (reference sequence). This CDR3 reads CASSASGGAGEFF. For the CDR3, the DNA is TGTGCCAGCAGCGCATCAGGGGGCGCCGGGGAGTTCTTC.

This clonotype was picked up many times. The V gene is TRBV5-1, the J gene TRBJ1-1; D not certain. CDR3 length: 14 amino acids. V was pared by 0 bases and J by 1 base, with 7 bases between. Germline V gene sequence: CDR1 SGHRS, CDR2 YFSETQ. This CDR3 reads CASSLGGSNTEAFF. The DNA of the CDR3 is TGCGCCAGCAGCTTGGGTGGATCGAACACTGAAGCTTTCTTT.

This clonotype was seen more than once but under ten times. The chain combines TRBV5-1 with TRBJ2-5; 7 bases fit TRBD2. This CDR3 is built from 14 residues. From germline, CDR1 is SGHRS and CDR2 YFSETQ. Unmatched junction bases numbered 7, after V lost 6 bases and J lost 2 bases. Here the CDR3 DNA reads TGCGCCAGCACCATGGTCGGGGGGCAAGAGACCCAGTACTTC. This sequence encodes CASTMVGGQETQYF.

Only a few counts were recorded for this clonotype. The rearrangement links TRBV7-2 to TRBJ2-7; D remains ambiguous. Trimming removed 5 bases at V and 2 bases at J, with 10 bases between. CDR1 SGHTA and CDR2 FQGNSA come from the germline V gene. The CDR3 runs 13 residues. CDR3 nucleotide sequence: TGTGCCAGCAGCCCCTCCTTCCCCTACGAGCAGTACTTC. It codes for CASSPSFPYEQYF.

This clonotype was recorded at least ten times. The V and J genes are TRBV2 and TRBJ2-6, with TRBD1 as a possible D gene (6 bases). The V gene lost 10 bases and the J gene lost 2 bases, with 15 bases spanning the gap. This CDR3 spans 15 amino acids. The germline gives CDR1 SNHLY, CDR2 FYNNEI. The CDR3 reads CATRTVGAGANVLTF. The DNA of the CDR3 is TGTGCCACTCGGACAGTGGGGGCTGGGGCCAACGTCCTGACTTTC.

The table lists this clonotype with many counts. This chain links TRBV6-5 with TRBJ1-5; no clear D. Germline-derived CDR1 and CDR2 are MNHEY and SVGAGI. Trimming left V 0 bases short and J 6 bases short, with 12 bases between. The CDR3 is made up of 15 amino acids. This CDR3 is CASSYSRGGGQPQHF. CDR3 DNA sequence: TGTGCCAGCAGTTACTCGCGAGGCGGCGGTCAGCCCCAGCATTTT.

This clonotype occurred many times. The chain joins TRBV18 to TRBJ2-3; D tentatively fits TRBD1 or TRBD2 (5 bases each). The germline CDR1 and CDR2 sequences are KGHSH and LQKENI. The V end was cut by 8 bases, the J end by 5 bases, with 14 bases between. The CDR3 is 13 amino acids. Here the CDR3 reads CASNPGPQDTQYF. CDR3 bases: TGTGCCAGCAACCCGGGACCCCAAGATACGCAGTATTTT. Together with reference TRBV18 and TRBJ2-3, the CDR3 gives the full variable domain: NAGVMQNPRHLVRRRGQEARLRCSPMKGHSHVYWYRQLPEEGLKFMVYLQKENIIDESGMPKERFSAEFPKEGPSILRIQQVVRGDSAAYFCASNPGPQDTQYFGPGTRLTVL.

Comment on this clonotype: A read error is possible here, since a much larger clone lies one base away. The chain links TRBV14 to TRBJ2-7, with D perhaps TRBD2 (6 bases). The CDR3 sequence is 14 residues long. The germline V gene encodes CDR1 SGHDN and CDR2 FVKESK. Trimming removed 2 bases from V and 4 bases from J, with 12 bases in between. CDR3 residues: CASSQPGEPYEQYF. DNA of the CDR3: TGTGCCAGCAGCCAACCGGGAGAGCCGTACGAGCAGTACTTC.

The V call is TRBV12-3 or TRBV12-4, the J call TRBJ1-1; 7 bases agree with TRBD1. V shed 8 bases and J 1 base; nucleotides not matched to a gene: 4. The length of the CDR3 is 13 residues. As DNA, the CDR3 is TGTGCCAGCCGGGGACAGCAGAACACTGAAGCTTTCTTT. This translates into CASRGQQNTEAFF.

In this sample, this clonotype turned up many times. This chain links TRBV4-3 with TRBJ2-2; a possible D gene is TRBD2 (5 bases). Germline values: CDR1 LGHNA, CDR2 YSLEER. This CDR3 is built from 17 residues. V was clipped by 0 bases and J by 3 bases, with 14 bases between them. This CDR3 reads CASSQDRRLADTGELFF. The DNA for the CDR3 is TGCGCCAGCAGCCAAGATAGGAGGCTAGCCGACACCGGGGAGCTGTTTTTT.

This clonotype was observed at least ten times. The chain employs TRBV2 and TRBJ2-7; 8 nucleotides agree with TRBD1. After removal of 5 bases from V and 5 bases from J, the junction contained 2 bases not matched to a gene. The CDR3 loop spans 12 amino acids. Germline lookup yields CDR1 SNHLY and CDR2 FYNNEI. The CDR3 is CASSRTGNEQYF. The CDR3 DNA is TGTGCCAGCAGTCGGACAGGGAACGAGCAGTACTTC.